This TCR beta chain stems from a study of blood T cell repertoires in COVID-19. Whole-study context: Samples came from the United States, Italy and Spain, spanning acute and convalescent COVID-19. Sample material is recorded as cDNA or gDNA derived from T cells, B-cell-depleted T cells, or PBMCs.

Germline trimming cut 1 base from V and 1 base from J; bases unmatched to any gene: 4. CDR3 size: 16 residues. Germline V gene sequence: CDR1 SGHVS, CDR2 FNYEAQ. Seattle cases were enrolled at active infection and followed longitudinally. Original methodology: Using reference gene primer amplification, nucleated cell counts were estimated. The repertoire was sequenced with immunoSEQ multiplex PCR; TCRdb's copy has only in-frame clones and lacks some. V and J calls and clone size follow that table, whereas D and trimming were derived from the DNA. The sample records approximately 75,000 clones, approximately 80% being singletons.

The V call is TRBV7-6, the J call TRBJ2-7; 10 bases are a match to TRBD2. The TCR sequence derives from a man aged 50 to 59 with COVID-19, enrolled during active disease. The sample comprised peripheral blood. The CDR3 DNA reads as TGTGCCAGCAGCTTAGGTCGTAGCGGGAGGTCCTACGAGCAGTACTTC. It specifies CASSLGRSGRSYEQYF.